The 4 T cell receptor beta chains presented below share a single source sample, sequenced in a study of T cells in Graves' hyperthyroidism and ophthalmopathy. Regions amplified from RNA transcripts were the TCR beta CDR3 regions. HTBI primers were employed in a first-round RT-PCR of the TCR CDR3. MiXCR was run by TCRdb on the multiplex PCR reads, yielding one entry per CDR3 protein. The sample has 400,000 or so distinct CDR3 sequences, 15% seen once; the top ten hold roughly a fifth. The sample consisted of blood. These receptors all come from a woman aged 60-75 years with Graves' ophthalmopathy.

This clonotype was found many times. The chain carries TRBV3-1 and TRBJ2-7; D is perhaps TRBD1 (6 bases). Per the germline V gene, CDR1 is LGHDT and CDR2 is YNNKEL (reference sequence). V was trimmed by 5 bases and J by 0 bases, leaving 11 bases between them. CDR3 length equals 14 residues. CDR3 bases: TGTGCCAGCAGCAGGGACATTAACTCCTACGAGCAGTACTTC. Translated: CASSRDINSYEQYF.

The sample holds many counts of this clonotype. The CDR3 here is CASKPGTGAYNEQFF. The CDR3, as DNA: TGTGCCAGCAAGCCCGGGACAGGGGCATACAATGAGCAGTTCTTC. This sequence joins TRBV2 and TRBJ2-1, with 10 bases that match TRBD1. V trimming: 7 bases; J trimming: 4 bases; junction bases outside the gene matches: 7. The CDR3 loop spans 15 amino acids. CDR1 SNHLY and CDR2 FYNNEI come from the germline V gene.

This clonotype was picked up a small number of times. The V gene is TRBV27, the J gene TRBJ2-6; D gene uncertain. Trimming cost V 7 bases and J 4 bases, with 11 bases left between them. The CDR3 extends over 14 amino acids. The germline V gene has CDR1 MNHEY and CDR2 SMNVEV (reference sequence). CDR3 protein: CASTRLGGANVLTF. The CDR3, as DNA: TGTGCCAGCACCCGCCTGGGGGGGGCCAACGTCCTGACTTTC.

The rearrangement uses TRBV19 and TRBJ2-1, with 14 bases that match TRBD2. With 5 bases clipped from V and 9 bases from J, the junction kept 6 bases outside the gene matches. The CDR3 is made up of 15 amino acids. Germline loops: CDR1 LNHDA, CDR2 SQIVND (reference sequence). CDR3 in DNA: TGTGCCAGTAGTCGACTAGCGGGAGGGCCTCTTGAGCAGTTCTTC. It codes for CASSRLAGGPLEQFF.